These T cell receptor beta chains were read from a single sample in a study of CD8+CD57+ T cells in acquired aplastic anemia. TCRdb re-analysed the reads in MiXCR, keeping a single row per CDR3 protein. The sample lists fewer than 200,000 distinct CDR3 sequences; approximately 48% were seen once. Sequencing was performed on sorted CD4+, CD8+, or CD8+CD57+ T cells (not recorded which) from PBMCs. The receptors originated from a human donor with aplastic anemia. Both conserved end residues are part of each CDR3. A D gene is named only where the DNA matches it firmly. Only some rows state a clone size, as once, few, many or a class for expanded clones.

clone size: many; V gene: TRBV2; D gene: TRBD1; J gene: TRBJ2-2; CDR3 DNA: TGTGCCAGCACCTCCTGGGACAGGGGGTCCGGGGAGCTGTTTTTT; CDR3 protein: CASTSWDRGSGELFF
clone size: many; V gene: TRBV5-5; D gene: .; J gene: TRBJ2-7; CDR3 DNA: TGTGCCAGCACCGATCTCAGACCGGGACCCCGGCTCGAGCAGTACTTC; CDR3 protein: CASTDLRPGPRLEQYF
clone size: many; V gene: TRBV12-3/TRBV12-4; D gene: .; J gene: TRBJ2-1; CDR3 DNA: TGTGCCAGCAGTTTCGGTTACAATGAGCAGTTCTTC; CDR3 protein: CASSFGYNEQFF
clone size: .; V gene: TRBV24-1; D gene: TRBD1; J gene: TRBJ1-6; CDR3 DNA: TGTGCCACCCAAGGACAGGTCGATTCACCCCTCCACTTT; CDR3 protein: CATQGQVDSPLHF
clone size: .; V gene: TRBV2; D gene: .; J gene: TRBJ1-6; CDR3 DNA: TGTGCCAGCAGTGATGAGTCGGGCTCACCCCTCCACTTT; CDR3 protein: CASSDESGSPLHF
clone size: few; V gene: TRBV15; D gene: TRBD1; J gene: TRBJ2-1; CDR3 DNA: TGTGCCACCAGCCCGCAGGGGGACTACAATGAGCAGTTCTTC; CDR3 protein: CATSPQGDYNEQFF
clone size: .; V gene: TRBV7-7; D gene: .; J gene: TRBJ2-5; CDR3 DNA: TGTGCCAGCAGCTTAGGCTGGGGGGACCAAGAGACCCAGTACTTC; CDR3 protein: CASSLGWGDQETQYF
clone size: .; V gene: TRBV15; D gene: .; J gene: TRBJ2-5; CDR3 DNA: TGTGCCACCAGCAGAGCAGGACGGGGCGGGGAGACCCAGTACTTC; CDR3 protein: CATSRAGRGGETQYF
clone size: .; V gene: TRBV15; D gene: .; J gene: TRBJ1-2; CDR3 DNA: TGTGCCACCAGCAGTTTATATGGCTACACCTTC; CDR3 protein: CATSSLYGYTF
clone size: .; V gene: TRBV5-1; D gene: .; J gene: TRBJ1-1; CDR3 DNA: TGCGCCAGCAGCTTGGCAGGGACCACGAACACTGAAGCTTTCTTT; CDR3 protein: CASSLAGTTNTEAFF
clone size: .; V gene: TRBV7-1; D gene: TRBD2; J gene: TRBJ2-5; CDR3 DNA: TGTGCCAGCAGTATGACCAGCGGGGGTCTATGGGAGACCCAGTACTTC; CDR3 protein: CASSMTSGGLWETQYF
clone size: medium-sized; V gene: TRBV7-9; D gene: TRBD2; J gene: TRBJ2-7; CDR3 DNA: TGTGCCAGCAGCAACGCGGGGGGAGCTTTGGAGCAGTACTTC; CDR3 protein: CASSNAGGALEQYF
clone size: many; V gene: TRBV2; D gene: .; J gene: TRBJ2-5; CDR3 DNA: TGTGCCAGCAGTGAAGCCCCAGGCACCCAGTACTTC; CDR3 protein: CASSEAPGTQYF
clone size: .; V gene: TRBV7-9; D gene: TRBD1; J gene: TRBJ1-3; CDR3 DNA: TGTGCCAGCAGCGACAGGGGAACTACCATATATTTT; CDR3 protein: CASSDRGTTIYF
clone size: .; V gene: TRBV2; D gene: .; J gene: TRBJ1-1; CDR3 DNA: TGTGCCAGCAGGACAGTTATGAACACTGAAGCTTTCTTT; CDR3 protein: CASRTVMNTEAFF
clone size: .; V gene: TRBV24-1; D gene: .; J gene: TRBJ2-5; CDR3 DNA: TGTGCCACCAGTTCCAGGGCCAATCAAGAGACCCAGTACTTC; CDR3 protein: CATSSRANQETQYF
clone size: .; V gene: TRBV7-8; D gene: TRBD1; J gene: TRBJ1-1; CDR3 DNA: TGTGCCAGCAGCTTAGCCGCAGGGGGCGGCACTGAAGCTTTCTTT; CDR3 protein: CASSLAAGGGTEAFF
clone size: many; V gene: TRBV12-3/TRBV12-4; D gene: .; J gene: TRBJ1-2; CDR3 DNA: TGTGCCAGCAGTTTAGTCCAGGGAGACTTGTCCTTC; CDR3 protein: CASSLVQGDLSF
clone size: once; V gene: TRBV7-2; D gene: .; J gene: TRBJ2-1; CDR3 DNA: TGTGCCAGCAGCTTGGATGCGGGTAGGAGGACCTTC; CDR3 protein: CASSLDAGRRTF
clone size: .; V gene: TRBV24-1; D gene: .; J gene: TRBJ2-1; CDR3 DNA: TGTGCCACCAGTGAGGGCGGACTATACAATGAGCAGTTCTTC; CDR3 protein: CATSEGGLYNEQFF
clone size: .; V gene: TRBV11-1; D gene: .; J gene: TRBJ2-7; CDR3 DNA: TGTGCCAGCAGCTACCCCGGGGCAGGGAAATCCCGGGGGCCATACGAGCAGTACTTC; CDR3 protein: CASSYPGAGKSRGPYEQYF
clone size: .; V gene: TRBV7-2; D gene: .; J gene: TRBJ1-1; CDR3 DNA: TGTGCCAGCAGCTTAGTCGGCCCCAACACTGAAGCTTTCTTT; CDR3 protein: CASSLVGPNTEAFF
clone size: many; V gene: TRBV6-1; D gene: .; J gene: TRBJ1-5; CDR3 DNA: TGTGCCAGCCGACCTCCCAGAAGTAATCAGCCCCAGCATTTT; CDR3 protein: CASRPPRSNQPQHF
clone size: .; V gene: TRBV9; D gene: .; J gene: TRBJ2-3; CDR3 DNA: TGTGCCAGCAGCCCCCGCGGTCAGGCAGATACGCAGTATTTT; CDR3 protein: CASSPRGQADTQYF
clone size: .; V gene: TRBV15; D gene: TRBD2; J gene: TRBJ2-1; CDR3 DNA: TGTGCCACCAGCGACGCGTTCGGACTAGCAAGGGACAATGAGCAGTTCTTC; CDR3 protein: CATSDAFGLARDNEQFF
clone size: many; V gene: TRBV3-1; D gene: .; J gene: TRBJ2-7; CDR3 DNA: TGTGCCAGCAGCCAAGATAGAGGCCAGACCTACGAGCAGTACTTC; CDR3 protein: CASSQDRGQTYEQYF
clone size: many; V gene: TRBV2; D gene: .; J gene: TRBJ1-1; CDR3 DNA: TGTGCCAGCAGTGAAACAGGGCTGGGCACTGAAGCTTTCTTT; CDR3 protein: CASSETGLGTEAFF
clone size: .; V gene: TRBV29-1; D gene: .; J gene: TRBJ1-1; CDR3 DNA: TGCAGCGTTGTGCAGACAGCGCCTATGAACACTGAAGCTTTCTTT; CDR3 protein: CSVVQTAPMNTEAFF
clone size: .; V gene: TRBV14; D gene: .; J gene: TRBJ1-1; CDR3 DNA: TGTGCCAGCAGCCCCAGCGGGGGGGGCACCGTTGAAGCTTTCTTT; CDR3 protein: CASSPSGGGTVEAFF
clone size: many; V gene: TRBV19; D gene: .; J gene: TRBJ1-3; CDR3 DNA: TGTGCCACCTCGACCCGGGCAGGCCCTGGAAACACCATATATTTT; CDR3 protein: CATSTRAGPGNTIYF
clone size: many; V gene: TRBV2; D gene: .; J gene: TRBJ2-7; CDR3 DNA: TGTGCCAGCATCCGGGACACCCCTTGGGAGCAGTACTTC; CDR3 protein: CASIRDTPWEQYF
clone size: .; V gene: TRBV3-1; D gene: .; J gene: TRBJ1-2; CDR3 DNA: TGTGCCAGCACCCGGGGAGTGGCAAACTATGGCTACACCTTC; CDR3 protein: CASTRGVANYGYTF
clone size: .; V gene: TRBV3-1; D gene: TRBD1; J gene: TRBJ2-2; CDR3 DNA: TGTGCCAGCAGCCTGGGACAGGCCATGGGGGAGCTGTTTTTT; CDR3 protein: CASSLGQAMGELFF
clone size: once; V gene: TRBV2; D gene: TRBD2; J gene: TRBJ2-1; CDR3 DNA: TGTGCCAGCAGTGAACTAGCGGGAGGGCCGTACAATGAGCAGTTCTTC; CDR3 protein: CASSELAGGPYNEQFF
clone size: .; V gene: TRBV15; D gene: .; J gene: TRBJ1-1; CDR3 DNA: TGTGCCACCAGCAGAGAGGGCAGAGAAGCTTTCTTT; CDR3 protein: CATSREGREAFF
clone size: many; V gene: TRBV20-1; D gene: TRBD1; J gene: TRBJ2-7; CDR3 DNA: TGCAGTGCTTTCCGGGACAGGGGGTGGGAGCAGTACTTC; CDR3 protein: CSAFRDRGWEQYF
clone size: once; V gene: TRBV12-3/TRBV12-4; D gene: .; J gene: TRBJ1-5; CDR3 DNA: TGTGCCAGCAGTACTCGGGGGCGTCAGCCCCAGCATTTT; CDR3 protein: CASSTRGRQPQHF
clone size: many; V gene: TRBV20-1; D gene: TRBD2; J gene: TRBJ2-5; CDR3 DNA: TGCAGTGCTAGAAAGATTACCGGGACTAGCGGGGGGGCCCAGTACTTC; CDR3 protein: CSARKITGTSGGAQYF
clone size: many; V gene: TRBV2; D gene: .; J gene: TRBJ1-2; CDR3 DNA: TGTGCCAGCAGTGAAGCGCTTCGTAGAAGTATCTATGGCTACACCTTC; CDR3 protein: CASSEALRRSIYGYTF
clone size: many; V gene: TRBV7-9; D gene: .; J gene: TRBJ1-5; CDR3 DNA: TGTGCCAGCAGCCCTCGGACAGTCGGTCAGCCCCAGCATTTT; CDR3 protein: CASSPRTVGQPQHF
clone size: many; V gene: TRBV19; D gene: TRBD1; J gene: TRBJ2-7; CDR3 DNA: TGTGCCAGTAGTACGGGACAGGGAAAGGGCGAGCAGTACTTC; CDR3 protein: CASSTGQGKGEQYF
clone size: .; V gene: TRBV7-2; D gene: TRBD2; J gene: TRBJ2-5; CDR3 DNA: TGTGCCAGCAGCTTAGCTCGACTAGCTGAGACCCAGTACTTC; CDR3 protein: CASSLARLAETQYF
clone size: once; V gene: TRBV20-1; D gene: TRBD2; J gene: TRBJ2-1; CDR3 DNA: TGCAGTGCTAAAGCGGGAGGGATCTACAATGAGCAGTTCTTC; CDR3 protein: CSAKAGGIYNEQFF
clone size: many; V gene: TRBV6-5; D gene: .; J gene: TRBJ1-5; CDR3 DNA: TGTGCCAGCAGTTACGGGAGGGATCAGCCCCAGCATTTT; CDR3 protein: CASSYGRDQPQHF
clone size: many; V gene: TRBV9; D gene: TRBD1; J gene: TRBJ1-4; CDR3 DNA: TGTGCCAGCAGCACCTCTCCGACAGGGCGTGAAAAACTGTTTTTT; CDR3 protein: CASSTSPTGREKLFF
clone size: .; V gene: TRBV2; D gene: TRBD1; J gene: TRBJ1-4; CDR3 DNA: TGTGCCAGCAGTGCCTCGACAGGGGTAGCGGTAAAACTGTTTTTT; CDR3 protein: CASSASTGVAVKLFF
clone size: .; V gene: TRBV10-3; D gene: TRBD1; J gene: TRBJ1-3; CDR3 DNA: TGTGCCATCAGCGGACAGGGGACCACGGGGGACGCCATATATTTT; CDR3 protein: CAISGQGTTGDAIYF
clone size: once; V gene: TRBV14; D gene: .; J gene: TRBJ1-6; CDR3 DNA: TGTGCTCCCCCGGCCACAAGCTCCTATAATTCACCCCTCCACTTT; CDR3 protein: CAPPATSSYNSPLHF
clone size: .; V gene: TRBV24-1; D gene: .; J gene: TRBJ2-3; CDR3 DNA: TGTGCCACCAGTGAGCAGGGTCAAGGAGATACGCAGTATTTT; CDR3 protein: CATSEQGQGDTQYF
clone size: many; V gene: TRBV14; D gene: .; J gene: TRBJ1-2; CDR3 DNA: TGTGCCAGCAGCCAAGATCTCGGGTTACAGGGTGCTAACTATGGCTACACCTTC; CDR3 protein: CASSQDLGLQGANYGYTF
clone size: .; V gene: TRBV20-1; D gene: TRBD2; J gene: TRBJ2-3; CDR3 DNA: TGCAGTGCTCGGACTAGCGGGAACACAGATACGCAGTATTTT; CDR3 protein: CSARTSGNTDTQYF